This T cell receptor beta chain was documented in a study of regulatory T cells in long-lasting Graves disease. About the research overall: Patients with persistent Graves' disease had over 5 years of antithyroid drugs and persistent TSH receptor antibodies.

Study-level results: TRBV28, TRBJ1-2 and TRBJ2-5 emerged as the favored segments in persistent disease.

This clonotype was observed many times. Its specificity is not known. Construction of the TCR beta libraries employed iRepertoire HTBI primers in conjunction with Arm-PCR of CDR3 regions. TCRdb recomputed calls from the multiplex PCR reads with MiXCR, one row per CDR3 protein. The sample holds 300,000 to 500,000 distinct CDR3 sequences, less than 25% seen once. This sample's time point: persistent/refractory GD, antithyroid drugs over 5 years with positive TRAb. From RNA extracted from PBMCs, the TCR library was made. Germline trimming cut 7 bases from V and 7 bases from J; bases unmatched to any gene: 7. The CDR3 is 13 residues long.

J is TRBJ2-5 and V is TRBV12-3 or TRBV12-4, with TRBD1 identical over 9 bases. Sequenced material: peripheral blood mononuclear cells (PBMCs), taken when the disease was refractory, from a patient treated with antithyroid drugs. The origin of this receptor is a female donor with Graves disease. The CDR3 DNA follows: TGTGCCAGCACCACGACAGGGGGGGGGACCCAGTACTTC. Its protein product is CASTTTGGGTQYF.